The rows below give T cell receptor beta chains drawn from one sample of a study of long-term antiretroviral therapy in people with HIV. Profiling relied on immunoSEQ multiplex PCR, and the TCRdb table lists in-frame clones only, not all of them. The sample lists about 28,000 clones, 80% to 85% occurring once. The starting material was unsorted PBMCs, obtained 2.8 years after starting antiretroviral therapy. The receptors were gathered from a man aged 30-40 years with HIV. Both conserved end residues are part of each CDR3. D genes are given only for firm matches. The size entry is marked missing in some rows and otherwise reads once, few, many or a size class.

>TRBJ1-1|TRBV20-1|.|.
CSAMNTEAFF
TGCAGTGCCATGAACACTGAAGCTTTCTTT
>TRBJ1-6|TRBV28|.|.
CASRKQGYNSPLHF
TGTGCCAGCAGGAAACAGGGTTATAATTCACCCCTCCACTTT
>TRBJ1-1|TRBV7-9|.|.
CASTTQASWATEAFF
TGTGCCAGCACCACGCAGGCGTCTTGGGCCACTGAAGCTTTCTTT
>TRBJ1-3|TRBV28|.|.
CASSLVQGSTSGNTIYF
TGTGCCAGCAGTTTGGTACAGGGAAGTACCTCTGGAAACACCATATATTTT
>TRBJ1-1|TRBV5-1|.|TRBD1
CASSFDRARGTEAFF
TGCGCCAGCAGCTTCGACAGGGCCAGGGGGACTGAAGCTTTCTTT
>TRBJ1-1|TRBV29-1|.|.
CSGGGNTEAFF
TGCAGCGGGGGCGGGAACACTGAAGCTTTCTTT
>TRBJ1-1|TRBV27|.|TRBD1
CASSHRTRGRNTEAFF
TGTGCCAGCAGCCATCGGACCAGGGGGCGGAACACTGAAGCTTTCTTT
>TRBJ1-5|TRBV28|once|.
CASTGLGYQPQHF
TGTGCCAGCACCGGGCTAGGGTATCAGCCCCAGCATTTT
>TRBJ1-2|TRBV6-6|.|TRBD1
CASSATGANYGYTF
TGTGCCAGCAGTGCGACAGGGGCAAACTATGGCTACACCTTC
>TRBJ2-3|TRBV11-2|.|.
CASSLGPSTDTQYF
TGTGCCAGCAGCTTAGGCCCCAGCACAGATACGCAGTATTTT
>TRBJ2-3|TRBV27|.|TRBD1
CASSYLRDRGQGDTQYF
TGTGCCAGCAGTTACCTGCGGGACAGGGGGCAGGGAGATACGCAGTATTTT
>TRBJ1-6|TRBV5-1|.|TRBD1
CASSRGQGWDNSPLHF
TGCGCCAGCAGTCGAGGACAGGGGTGGGATAATTCACCCCTCCACTTT
>TRBJ2-2|TRBV19|once|TRBD2
CASSMVAGSLFF
TGTGCCAGTAGTATGGTAGCGGGTTCACTGTTTTTT
>TRBJ2-7|TRBV30|.|TRBD2
CAWKRDFTTYEQYF
TGTGCCTGGAAGCGGGACTTTACTACCTACGAGCAGTACTTC
>TRBJ1-6|TRBV6-1|few|TRBD1
CASIPGQRNSPLHF
TGTGCCAGCATCCCGGGACAGAGAAATTCACCCCTCCACTTT
>TRBJ2-3|TRBV28|.|TRBD2
CASSLAGPKTDTQYF
TGTGCCAGCAGTCTAGCGGGTCCCAAGACAGATACGCAGTATTTT
>TRBJ2-3|TRBV18|.|TRBD2
CASSPGTSGATDTQYF
TGTGCCAGCTCACCCGGGACTAGCGGAGCCACAGATACGCAGTATTTT
>TRBJ2-3|TRBV6-1|.|.
CASSERSKYF
TGTGCCAGCAGTGAAAGATCGAAGTATTTT
>TRBJ1-4|TRBV19|.|.
CASSISGRSEKLFF
TGTGCCAGTAGTATTTCTGGGCGCAGCGAAAAACTGTTTTTT
>TRBJ2-1|TRBV6-6|.|.
CASSSKEKYGTVEQFF
TGTGCCAGCAGCTCCAAGGAAAAATACGGTACTGTTGAGCAGTTCTTC
>TRBJ1-4|TRBV7-2|.|.
CASTPGEPGEKLFF
TGTGCCAGCACCCCGGGGGAGCCTGGGGAAAAACTGTTTTTT
>TRBJ2-5|TRBV28|.|.
CASSSRQKETQYF
TGTGCCAGCAGTTCCCGACAGAAAGAGACCCAGTACTTC
>TRBJ1-1|TRBV6-5|.|.
CASSLGREAFF
TGTGCCAGCAGCCTGGGGCGGGAAGCTTTCTTT
>TRBJ2-3|TRBV9|.|.
CASSVSGKLDTQYF
TGTGCCAGCAGCGTATCCGGGAAATTGGATACGCAGTATTTT
>TRBJ2-1|TRBV4-1|once|TRBD2
CASSRVGPSGGYNEQFF
TGCGCCAGCAGCCGCGTTGGGCCTAGCGGGGGGTACAATGAGCAGTTCTTC
>TRBJ2-2|TRBV11-2|.|.
CASSFVTQNTGELFF
TGTGCCAGCAGCTTTGTGACACAGAACACCGGGGAGCTGTTTTTT
>TRBJ2-3|TRBV5-1|once|.
CASSGPLNTDTQYF
TGCGCCAGCAGCGGTCCCCTGAACACAGATACGCAGTATTTT
>TRBJ1-2|TRBV27|.|TRBD1
CASSPGTGMTGGYTF
TGTGCCAGCAGTCCCGGGACAGGGATGACTGGCGGCTACACCTTC
>TRBJ1-1|TRBV19|.|TRBD1
CASSIAGTGRFEAFF
TGTGCCAGTAGTATAGCCGGGACAGGTCGTTTTGAAGCTTTCTTT
>TRBJ2-7|TRBV28|.|.
CASSLGRYEQYF
TGTGCCAGCAGTTTAGGTCGGTACGAGCAGTACTTC
>TRBJ2-5|TRBV27|once|.
CASSPRQNQYF
TGTGCCAGCAGTCCGCGACAGAACCAGTACTTC
>TRBJ2-7|TRBV6-5|.|TRBD1
CASSYPGQGAYEQYF
TGTGCCAGCAGCTACCCCGGACAGGGGGCCTACGAGCAGTACTTC
>TRBJ2-7|TRBV6-1|.|.
CASSEEKGTYEQYF
TGTGCCAGCAGTGAAGAAAAGGGGACCTACGAGCAGTACTTC
>TRBJ2-1|TRBV7-9|.|TRBD1
CASSVGTGGSEQFF
TGTGCCAGCAGCGTGGGGACAGGGGGGAGTGAGCAGTTCTTC
>TRBJ2-3|TRBV11-3|few|.
CASSRGAGSETDTQYF
TGTGCCAGCAGCCGGGGAGCGGGCTCGGAGACAGATACGCAGTATTTT
>TRBJ2-1|TRBV2|once|.
CASRSTGTYNEQFF
TGTGCCAGCAGGTCCACTGGAACCTACAATGAGCAGTTCTTC
>TRBJ1-2|TRBV30|.|.
CAWSSRHGYTF
TGTGCCTGGAGCTCGAGGCATGGCTACACCTTC
>TRBJ2-1|TRBV27|once|.
CASSKSRVRNEQFF
TGTGCCAGCAGTAAATCCAGAGTCCGGAATGAGCAGTTCTTC
>TRBJ1-5|TRBV28|.|.
CASSPQGTGNQPQHF
TGTGCCAGCAGTCCGCAGGGAACAGGCAATCAGCCCCAGCATTTT
>TRBJ2-1|TRBV5-4|.|TRBD2
CASSLGGLADNYNEQFF
TGTGCCAGCAGCTTGGGCGGACTAGCGGACAACTACAATGAGCAGTTCTTC
>TRBJ2-2|TRBV5-1|.|.
CASSLAGVAAINTGELFF
TGCGCCAGCAGCTTGGCCGGGGTAGCGGCTATAAACACCGGGGAGCTGTTTTTT
>TRBJ1-2|TRBV7-9|.|.
CASSLGTSTGGYGYTF
TGTGCCAGCAGCTTAGGGACCAGCACGGGGGGATATGGCTACACCTTC
>TRBJ2-7|TRBV5-1|once|.
CASSLGGHEQYF
TGCGCCAGCAGCTTGGGAGGCCACGAGCAGTACTTC
>TRBJ2-2|TRBV9|.|TRBD1
CASSGLGQGRAGELFF
TGTGCCAGCAGTGGCTTGGGACAGGGGAGGGCCGGGGAGCTGTTTTTT
>TRBJ1-1|TRBV18|.|.
CASSPRGGTEAFF
TGTGCCAGCTCACCAAGGGGAGGAACTGAAGCTTTCTTT
>TRBJ2-2|TRBV10-3|.|TRBD1
CATMQGDWYTGELFF
TGTGCCACTATGCAGGGGGATTGGTACACCGGGGAGCTGTTTTTT
>TRBJ1-1|TRBV7-8|.|.
CASSPRPQGAFF
TGTGCCAGCAGCCCCAGGCCCCAAGGGGCTTTCTTT
>TRBJ2-6|TRBV7-9|.|.
CASSSPRSSGANVLTF
TGTGCCAGCAGCTCCCCCCGTTCCTCTGGGGCCAACGTCCTGACTTTC
>TRBJ1-4|TRBV27|.|.
CASSFSRGEKLFF
TGTGCCAGCAGTTTTTCCAGGGGCGAAAAACTGTTTTTT
>TRBJ2-4|TRBV7-9|.|.
CASNSAGDLNIQYF
TGTGCCAGCAACTCCGCCGGGGACTTGAACATTCAGTACTTC
>TRBJ2-1|TRBV4-2|once|TRBD2
CASSQVLGLAGYEQFF
TGTGCCAGCAGCCAAGTTTTAGGACTAGCGGGTTATGAGCAGTTCTTC
>TRBJ1-2|TRBV4-1|.|TRBD1
CASSDRDRGLVGYTF
TGCGCCAGCAGCGACCGGGACAGGGGGCTAGTTGGCTACACCTTC